Sequencing of this TCR beta chain was carried out in a study of shared clonotypes between healthy human individuals. Assay runs were performed at deep level. Generated by immunoSEQ multiplex PCR, the TCRdb table keeps only in-frame clones and is missing some. This repertoire shows about 1 million clones, about 75% found once; its top ten account for approximately 1.5%. CDR3 length equals 12 residues. Germline V gene lookup returns CDR1 SGHTA and CDR2 FQGNSA. V was trimmed by 5 bases and J by 4 bases, leaving 8 bases between them. The receptor comes from a man younger than 30 in good health. This rearrangement joins TRBV7-2 to TRBJ1-2, with D unresolved. What was sequenced was memory CD4+ T cells sorted from blood. As for subset: CD45RA-negative fraction. The CDR3: CASSVDRYGYTF. The CDR3 region has the DNA TGTGCCAGCAGCGTGGACCGCTATGGCTACACCTTC.